This TCR beta chain was observed in a study of cytomegalovirus exposure and HLA in healthy donors. The J segment lost 4 bases and the V segment lost 1 base, leaving 5 bases of the junction unmatched. The CDR3 is 15 amino acids. Germline V lookup: CDR1 SNHLY, CDR2 FYNNEI. This clone was recorded only once. Its antigen remains unknown. Overall study results and limits: Presence/absence analyses rested on an assumption that sequencing depth was roughly uniform across donors. HLA restriction was apparent for most CMV-associated TCR beta chains in a later analysis. Researchers counted 150 to 200 TCR beta chains as cytomegalovirus-associated.

In the PCR, 60 Vbeta and 13 Jbeta primers were used. Data came from immunoSEQ multiplex PCR; TCRdb stores just in-frame clones and leaves some out. Among 180,000 or so clones listed, more than 75% were seen once. The TCR sequence derives from a woman aged 25 to 45 in good health and CMV-seropositive. The sample consisted of PBMCs. This chain links TRBV2 with TRBJ1-2; 8 bases are a match to TRBD1. The CDR3 nucleotides read TGTGCCAGCAGTGAAGGGACAGGGTTTGGCTATGGCTACACCTTC. As protein: CASSEGTGFGYGYTF.